Described below is a single TCR beta chain sequence and its context. Its antigen is unknown. The record originates from a study of shared clonotypes between healthy human individuals. Study results and caveats: Larger estimated richness was generally recorded for naive subsets relative to memory subsets. Non-shared clonotypes were found to have lower generation probabilities than the clonotypes that were shared by all four of the sorted-subset donors. The represented genetic and exposure-history diversity was limited by the small number of donors.

The naive CD8 population came from CD45RO-negative cells selected for CCR7, without terminally differentiated effector memory CD45RA+ cells. Every immunoSEQ plate was one replicate of a subset's evenly spread DNA. Sequencing used immunoSEQ multiplex PCR; TCRdb keeps in-frame clones, though not all of them. Of about 2 million clones listed, approximately 95% are singletons. The sequencing input was naive CD8+ T cells sorted from blood. The clonotype originates from a man between 18 and 35 years old in good health.

CDR3 nucleotide sequence: TGTGCCAGCAGCTTGCCCGGCCAGGGGGACTCTGAGCAGTTCTTC. Encoded protein: CASSLPGQGDSEQFF. The chain has TRBV5-4 and TRBJ2-1; maybe TRBD1 (7 bases). The CDR3 covers 15 residues. Trimming pared 1 base from V and 9 bases from J, leaving 17 bases between. Germline values: CDR1 SGHNT, CDR2 YYREEE (reference sequence).